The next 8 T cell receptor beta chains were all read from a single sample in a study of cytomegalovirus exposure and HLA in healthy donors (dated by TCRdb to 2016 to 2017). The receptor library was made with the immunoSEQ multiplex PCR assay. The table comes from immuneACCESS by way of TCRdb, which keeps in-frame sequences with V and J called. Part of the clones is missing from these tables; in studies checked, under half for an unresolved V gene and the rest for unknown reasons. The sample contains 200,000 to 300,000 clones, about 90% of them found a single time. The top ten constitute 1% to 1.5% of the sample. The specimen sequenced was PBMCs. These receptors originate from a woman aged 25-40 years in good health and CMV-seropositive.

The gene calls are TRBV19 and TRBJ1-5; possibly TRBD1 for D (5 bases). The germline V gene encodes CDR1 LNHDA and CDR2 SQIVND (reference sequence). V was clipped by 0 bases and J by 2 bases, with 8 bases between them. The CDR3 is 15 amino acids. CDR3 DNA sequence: TGTGCCAGTAGTATAGAAGGGGTTGGCAATCAGCCCCAGCATTTT. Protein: CASSIEGVGNQPQHF.

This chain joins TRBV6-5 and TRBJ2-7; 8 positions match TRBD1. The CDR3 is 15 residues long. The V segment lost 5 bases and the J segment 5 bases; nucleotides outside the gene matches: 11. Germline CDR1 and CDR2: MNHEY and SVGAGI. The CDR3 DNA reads TGTGCCAGCAGTCTCGCGGACAGGGATAGCGACGAGCAGTACTTC. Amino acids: CASSLADRDSDEQYF.

CDR3 nucleotides: TGTGCCAGCAGTCCCTTAGGGGGAGGGCGAGATACGCAGTATTTT. Translated, it gives CASSPLGGGRDTQYF. The rearrangement joins TRBV27 to TRBJ2-3; possible D gene TRBD2, 7 bases. The CDR3 runs 15 residues. Trimming took off 5 bases at V and 5 bases at J, with 17 bases between the two ends. CDR1 is MNHEY, CDR2 SMNVEV, per germline (reference sequence).

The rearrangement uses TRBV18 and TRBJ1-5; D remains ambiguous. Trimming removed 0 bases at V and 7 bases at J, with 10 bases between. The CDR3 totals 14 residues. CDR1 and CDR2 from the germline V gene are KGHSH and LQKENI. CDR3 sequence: CASSPPTGGQPQHF. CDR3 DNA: TGTGCCAGCTCACCACCGACGGGAGGGCAGCCCCAGCATTTT.

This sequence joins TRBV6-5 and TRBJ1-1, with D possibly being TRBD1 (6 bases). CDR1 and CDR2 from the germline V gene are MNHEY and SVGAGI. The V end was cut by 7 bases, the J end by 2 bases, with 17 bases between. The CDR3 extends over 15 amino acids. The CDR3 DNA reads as TGTGCCAGCAAAAAAGCTCGGACAGTTAACACTGAAGCTTTCTTT. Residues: CASKKARTVNTEAFF.

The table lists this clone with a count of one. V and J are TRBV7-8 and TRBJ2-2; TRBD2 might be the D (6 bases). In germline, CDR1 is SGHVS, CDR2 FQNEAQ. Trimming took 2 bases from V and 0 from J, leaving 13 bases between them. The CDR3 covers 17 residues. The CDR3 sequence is CASSLIMSGSNTGELFF. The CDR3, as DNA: TGTGCCAGCAGCTTAATCATGAGCGGGTCGAACACCGGGGAGCTGTTTTTT. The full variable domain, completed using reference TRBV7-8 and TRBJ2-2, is GAGVSQSPRYKVAKRGQDVALRCDPISGHVSLFWYQQALGQGPEFLTYFQNEAQLDKSGLPSDRFFAERPEGSVSTLKIQRTQQEDSAVYLCASSLIMSGSNTGELFFGEGSRLTVL.

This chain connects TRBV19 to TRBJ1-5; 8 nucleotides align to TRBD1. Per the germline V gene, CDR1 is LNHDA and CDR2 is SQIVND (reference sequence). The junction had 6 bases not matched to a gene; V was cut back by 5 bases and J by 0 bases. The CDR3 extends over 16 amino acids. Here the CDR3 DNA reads TGTGCCAGTAGTGTCGATACAGGGGGTAGCAATCAGCCCCAGCATTTT. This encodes CASSVDTGGSNQPQHF.

CDR3 nucleotide sequence: TGTGCCAGCAGCTTAACGCAGCCTAGCGGGAGAGGGTACGAGCAGTACTTC. Translation: CASSLTQPSGRGYEQYF. The V gene is TRBV7-8, the J gene TRBJ2-7; 10 positions match TRBD2. The trim removed 2 bases at V and 4 bases at J, leaving 11 bases unmatched. The germline gives CDR1 SGHVS, CDR2 FQNEAQ. There are 17 residues in the CDR3.